This TCR beta chain was profiled in a study of beta chain features in type 1 diabetes. Expressed TCRB transcripts were sequenced because the isolated RNA had all been reverse transcribed beforehand. The read count averaged around 4 million across naive, central memory and regulatory T cell samples. Profiled with immunoSEQ multiplex PCR; TCRdb holds only in-frame clones, not every one. Of about 140,000 clones listed, 6.9% were seen once; the top ten hold under 1.5%. Germline V CDR1 and CDR2: SQVTM, ANQGSEA. The germline V and J ends were trimmed by 1 base and 4 bases, with 10 bases remaining between them. CDR3 length: 13 amino acids.

The chain has TRBV29-1 and TRBJ1-1, with D perhaps matching TRBD1 (6 bases). The sequencing sample was made of central memory CD4+ T cells from blood. This TCR came from a woman in her 30s in good health. CDR3: CSVEVRRGTEAFF. In DNA form, the CDR3 reads TGCAGCGTTGAAGTCCGCAGGGGCACTGAAGCTTTCTTT.